This TCR beta chain stems from a study of human thymus T cells. Study-level results: Both thymic and peripheral blood repertoires showed apparently biased V and J usage.

Sequencing was performed with immunoSEQ multiplex PCR; in TCRdb, only in-frame clones are kept and a portion is missing. The data show approximately 49,000 clones, around 93% seen once. Comments on this clone: Its antigen is not known.

J gave up 2 bases and V 0 bases, and 1 base lay outside the gene matches. The CDR3 extends over 15 amino acids. From germline, CDR1 is MNHEY and CDR2 SVGAGI. A 0.5-1 mL peripheral blood aliquot was taken intraoperatively from four of eight donors. Genomic DNA was extracted from every available blood leukocyte. This chain joins TRBV6-5 and TRBJ1-3, with TRBD1 matching 7 bases. The receptor comes from a girl under three years old with a congenital heart defect but otherwise immunologically healthy. Sequencing was performed on blood. CDR3 residues: CASSYSTGPGNTIYF. As DNA, the CDR3 is TGTGCCAGCAGTTACTCGACAGGGCCTGGAAACACCATATATTTT.